This T cell receptor beta chain was recorded in a study of blood T cell repertoires in COVID-19. As for the study in general: The United States, Italy and Spain provided the acute and convalescent COVID-19 samples.

CDR3 size: 14 residues. CDR1 and CDR2 (germline): PRHDT, FYEKMQ (reference sequence). V was shortened by 6 bases and J by 7 bases, with 18 bases between the two germline ends. Profiling relied on immunoSEQ multiplex PCR, and the TCRdb table lists in-frame clones only, not all of them. The top ten hold 3% to 4% of the sample, which has about 200,000 clones, approximately 83% seen once. This chain connects TRBV13 to TRBJ1-1, with D unclear. The sequencing sample was made of PBMCs or T cells enriched from blood (not recorded which). The receptor's source is a woman between 40 and 50 years old with acute COVID-19. CDR3 region: CASRPEGREVEAFF. The CDR3 DNA reads TGTGCCAGCAGGCCCGAGGGTAGGGAGGTTGAAGCTTTCTTT.